This T cell receptor (beta chain) was sequenced for a study of T-cell memory formation after mild COVID-19. Whole-study findings and limits: Confirmation of SARS-CoV-2 specificity was lacking for second-wave clones peaking day 37. A second wave expanding day 15 to 37 was CD4+-biased; contracting clones were balanced.

TCRdb re-analysed the 5' RACE reads in MiXCR, keeping a single row per CDR3 protein. The sample includes over 500,000 distinct CDR3 sequences, 15% to 20% of them seen just once. As to this clonotype: Antigen specificity is unknown.

Sequencing input: PBMCs or a T cell subset sorted from them (not recorded which). The sequence was obtained from an adult woman who had mild COVID-19 (a few samples of this study predate the infection). Cell type and time point are not known.

CDR3 residues: CASKRDRGQREQFF. CDR3 DNA: TGTGCCAGCAAACGGGACAGGGGGCAGCGGGAGCAGTTCTTC. The V and J genes are TRBV6-5 and TRBJ2-1; 12 bases align to TRBD1. This CDR3 contains 14 residues. The V and J ends lost 7 bases and 10 bases, in that order; junction bases with no gene match: 8. CDR1 is MNHEY, CDR2 SVGAGI, per germline.